This record covers a single T cell receptor beta chain. This sample was included in a study of blood T cell repertoires in COVID-19. CDR3 length: 15 amino acids. The ends lost 4 bases at V and 10 bases at J; junction bases unmatched: 10. The germline V gene has CDR1 SGHVS and CDR2 FNYEAQ. Cohort allocation depended upon clinical history that participants reported. Only in-frame clones appear in the TCRdb table, and some are missing; sequencing was by immunoSEQ multiplex PCR. The table includes just over 300,000 clones, about 89% detected once. The J gene is TRBJ1-6, the V gene TRBV7-6, with 7 bases matching TRBD1. This receptor was taken from a woman in her thirties or forties who had recovered from COVID-19. Input material: PBMCs or T cells enriched from blood (not recorded which). CDR3 nucleotide sequence: TGTGCCAGCAGCTCCGAGGGGACAGAAGGGTCACCCCTCCACTTT. The encoded protein is CASSSEGTEGSPLHF.